A single sample is the source of the 27 T cell receptor beta chains below, sequenced in a study of beta chain features in type 1 diabetes. For these TCRs, the target antigens are not known. Expressed TCRB transcripts got sequenced, as all isolated RNA was reverse transcribed. Profiling relied on immunoSEQ multiplex PCR, and the TCRdb table lists in-frame clones only, not all of them. Of 150,000 to 170,000 clones listed, 10% are singletons. Study-level results: Shorter TCRB CDR3s, moderately but significantly so, were found in Type 1 diabetes patients in all four CD4+ subsets.

The specimen sequenced was central memory CD4+ T cells from blood. The receptors come from a man aged 25-45 years with type 1 diabetes.

As concerns this clone: Distinct nucleotide sequences in the sample also encode this CDR3. V gene TRBV30 combines with J gene TRBJ2-2, with TRBD2 identical over 10 bases. This CDR3 spans 15 amino acids. CDR1 GTSNPN and CDR2 SVGIG come from the germline V gene (reference sequence). J lost 8 bases, V lost 8 bases, and 14 bases had no gene match. The CDR3 loop is CATRGLAGALGELFF. The DNA of the CDR3 is TGTGCCACTAGGGGGCTAGCGGGAGCCTTGGGGGAGCTGTTTTTT.

A few counts support this clone. The rearrangement uses TRBV19 and TRBJ1-5, with a weak D call TRBD1 (5 bases). Germline V gene lookup returns CDR1 LNHDA and CDR2 SQIVND (reference sequence). V was cut by 0 bases and J by 0 bases, with 12 bases left in between. This CDR3 is 17 amino acids long. This CDR3 is CASSIEAGVYSNQPQHF. As DNA, the CDR3 is TGTGCCAGTAGTATAGAAGCGGGGGTTTATAGCAATCAGCCCCAGCATTTT.

V gene TRBV29-1 combines with J gene TRBJ2-7; 11 bases fit TRBD2. With 6 bases clipped from V and 12 bases from J, the junction kept 13 bases outside the gene matches. This CDR3 comprises 13 residues. CDR1 SQVTM and CDR2 ANQGSEA come from the germline V gene. Written as DNA, the CDR3 is TGCAGCGTAGGGGAAGGTCTAGCGGGAGGCGTGTACTTC. Residues: CSVGEGLAGGVYF.

This chain joins TRBV7-3 and TRBJ2-7, with 10 bases fitting TRBD2. Germline V gene lookup returns CDR1 SGHTA and CDR2 FQGTGA. The J segment lost 2 bases and the V segment lost 1 base, leaving 2 bases of the junction unmatched. The CDR3 is 15 amino acids. The CDR3, as DNA: TGTGCCAGCAGCTTAAATAGCGGGGGGCCCTACGAGCAGTACTTC. Translated, it gives CASSLNSGGPYEQYF.

The chain links TRBV11-2 to TRBJ2-7, with 13 nucleotides matching TRBD2. From germline, CDR1 is SGHAT and CDR2 FQNNGV. This CDR3 has 17 residues. V dropped 1 base and J dropped 1; count of bases not matched to a gene: 4. The CDR3 DNA follows: TGTGCCAGCAGCTTAGGACTAGCGGGAGGAAATTCCTACGAGCAGTACTTC. Translating gives CASSLGLAGGNSYEQYF.

Only a few counts were recorded for this clone. CDR3 loop: CASRAWGDHTEAFF. The DNA for the CDR3 is TGTGCCAGCAGGGCGTGGGGCGACCACACTGAAGCTTTCTTT. The chain combines TRBV27 with TRBJ1-1; D may be TRBD1 (5 bases). Trimming pared 6 bases from V and 3 bases from J, leaving 14 bases between. This CDR3 is 14 amino acids long. Germline CDR1 is MNHEY and CDR2 is SMNVEV (reference sequence).

This clone was seen more than once but under ten times. V and J are TRBV29-1 and TRBJ1-4; TRBD1 is a possible D gene (6 bases). V was shortened by 2 bases and J by 8 bases, with 15 bases between the two germline ends. The CDR3 extends over 14 amino acids. Germline CDR1 is SQVTM and CDR2 is ANQGSEA. The CDR3 DNA is TGCAGCGTTGAACTTCCGGACAGTCGAGAAAAACTGTTTTTT. It yields the protein CSVELPDSREKLFF.

This chain uses TRBV2 with TRBJ2-1; 9 nucleotides align to TRBD2. CDR3 size: 14 residues. V gave up 7 bases and J gave up 5 bases; unmatched junction bases: 6. Germline CDR1 reads SNHLY; CDR2 reads FYNNEI. The CDR3 coding sequence is TGTGCCAGCAAGCAGCGGGAGGTACACAATGAGCAGTTCTTC. Residues: CASKQREVHNEQFF.

This chain connects TRBV30 to TRBJ1-1; no reliable D call. V lost 0 bases, J lost 7 bases, and 6 bases lay in between. The V gene's germline CDR1 is GTSNPN and CDR2 SVGIG (reference sequence). This CDR3 is built from 11 residues. CDR3: CAWSVESEAFF. The DNA of the CDR3 is TGTGCCTGGAGTGTTGAGAGTGAAGCTTTCTTT.

The V and J genes are TRBV9 and TRBJ2-3; D is ambiguous. Germline CDR1 reads SGDLS; CDR2 reads YYNGEE. With 0 bases removed from V and 0 bases from J, the gap between germline ends came to 8 bases. The CDR3 loop spans 15 amino acids. The CDR3 loop is CASSVGQTSTDTQYF. In DNA form, the CDR3 reads TGTGCCAGCAGCGTAGGCCAGACTAGCACAGATACGCAGTATTTT.

This rearrangement joins TRBV11-1 to TRBJ2-6; D might be TRBD1 (5 bases). The CDR3 contains 15 residues. Trimming removed 2 bases at V and 2 bases at J, with 7 bases between. Germline CDR1 reads SGHAT; CDR2 reads FQDESV (reference sequence). CDR3: CASSLRGAGANVLTF. The CDR3 DNA sequence: TGTGCCAGCAGCTTAAGGGGCGCTGGGGCCAACGTCCTGACTTTC.

This clone was recorded a few times. The J gene is TRBJ2-1, the V gene TRBV4-1, with TRBD2 matching 12 bases. Germline loops: CDR1 MGHRA, CDR2 YSYEKL. With 1 base clipped from V and 6 bases from J, the junction kept 10 bases outside the gene matches. The CDR3 loop spans 18 amino acids. CDR3 coding DNA: TGCGCCAGCAGCCAAGTTTTGGACGGACTAGCGGGACCCAATGAGCAGTTCTTC. Translated: CASSQVLDGLAGPNEQFF.

J is TRBJ2-1 and V is TRBV7-3; D gene unclear. The ends were cut back, 3 bases at V and 0 bases at J, with 6 bases in the middle. The CDR3 has 14 amino acids. Germline CDR1 reads SGHTA; CDR2 reads FQGTGA. CDR3 region: CASSLRGSYNEQFF. In DNA form, the CDR3 reads TGTGCCAGCAGCTTGCGCGGCTCCTACAATGAGCAGTTCTTC. Supplemented by reference TRBV7-3 and TRBJ2-1, the full variable domain reads GAGVSQTPSNKVTEKGKYVELRCDPISGHTALYWYRQSLGQGPEFLIYFQGTGAADDSGLPNDRFFAVRPEGSVSTLKIQRTERGDSAVYLCASSLRGSYNEQFFGPGTRLTVL.

This clone was observed a few times. The chain recombines TRBV18 with TRBJ1-1; 7 nucleotides align to TRBD1. The junction had 8 bases not matched to a gene; V was cut back by 1 base and J by 6 bases. The CDR3 has 15 amino acids. Germline assignment: CDR1 KGHSH and CDR2 LQKENI. The CDR3 region has the DNA TGTGCCAGCTCACCACGTCACAGGGGAGACGCTGAAGCTTTCTTT. It is translated as CASSPRHRGDAEAFF.

Notes on this clone: Other DNA variants within this sample encode the same CDR3. The rearrangement uses TRBV7-2 and TRBJ2-7; 7 bases match TRBD1. V shed 5 bases, J shed 2 bases, and the junction held 6 bases outside the gene matches. Germline V gene sequence: CDR1 SGHTA, CDR2 FQGNSA. The CDR3 spans 14 residues. The CDR3 here is CASSPTGDPYEQYF. The CDR3 DNA reads TGTGCCAGCAGCCCAACAGGGGACCCCTACGAGCAGTACTTC.

This sequence joins TRBV28 and TRBJ2-2; D might be TRBD2 (6 bases). This CDR3 is 14 amino acids long. V was trimmed by 6 bases and J by 2 bases, leaving 10 bases between them. Germline values: CDR1 MDHEN, CDR2 SYDVKM. The CDR3 here is CASRMGGNTGELFF. The CDR3 bases are TGTGCCAGCAGAATGGGGGGTAACACCGGGGAGCTGTTTTTT.

The chain couples TRBV28 to TRBJ2-7; 13 nucleotides line up with TRBD2. V was clipped by 2 bases and J by 4 bases; unmatched bases: 2. The CDR3 extends over 15 amino acids. Germline CDR1 reads MDHEN; CDR2 reads SYDVKM. DNA for the CDR3: TGTGCCAGCAGTTTAAGGACTAGCGGGAGTTACGAGCAGTACTTC. The encoded protein is CASSLRTSGSYEQYF.

This clone appeared a few times. The chain recombines TRBV4-3 with TRBJ1-2; 8 bases agree with TRBD1. The CDR3 covers 17 residues. The V gene's germline CDR1 is LGHNA and CDR2 YSLEER. The V segment lost 3 bases and the J segment 2 bases; nucleotides outside the gene matches: 11. The CDR3 spells CASSQIYPGQGNYGYTF. The DNA for the CDR3 is TGCGCCAGCAGCCAGATTTATCCCGGACAGGGAAACTATGGCTACACCTTC.

This clone was counted only a few times. V usage is TRBV7-9 and J usage is TRBJ1-1, with TRBD1 identical over 7 bases. After removal of 1 base from V and 2 bases from J, the junction contained 4 bases not matched to a gene. This CDR3 is 15 amino acids long. CDR1 is SEHNR, CDR2 FQNEAQ, per germline (reference sequence). CDR3 nucleotides: TGTGCCAGCAGCTTAGAGGGACAGTATAACACTGAAGCTTTCTTT. The encoded protein is CASSLEGQYNTEAFF.

This clone was seen only a few times. This chain connects TRBV2 to TRBJ2-1, with D perhaps matching TRBD2 (5 bases). Germline values: CDR1 SNHLY, CDR2 FYNNEI. V lost 8 bases and J 3 bases, leaving 14 bases between the germline ends. The CDR3 totals 14 residues. CDR3 DNA: TGTGCCAGCCTGTCATGGGGAGACTACAATGAGCAGTTCTTC. Its protein is CASLSWGDYNEQFF.

The chain recombines TRBV5-1 with TRBJ1-2; TRBD1 aligns across 9 bases. V dropped 4 bases and J dropped 0; count of bases not matched to a gene: 7. The germline V gene has CDR1 SGHRS and CDR2 YFSETQ. This CDR3 spans 16 amino acids. This chain's CDR3 is CASSTGQGSPNYGYTF. The DNA of the CDR3 is TGCGCCAGCAGCACCGGACAGGGGAGTCCTAACTATGGCTACACCTTC.

The gene calls are TRBV25-1 and TRBJ2-7; TRBD1 matches at 9 bases. Germline V gene data show CDR1 as MGHDK and CDR2 as SYGVNS. CDR3 length: 16 amino acids. V shed 4 bases and J 0 bases; nucleotides not matched to a gene: 7. The CDR3 region is CASSVSGTGLSYEQYF. As DNA, the CDR3 is TGTGCCAGCAGTGTTTCCGGGACAGGGCTCTCCTACGAGCAGTACTTC.

This clone was recorded many times. The rearrangement joins TRBV4-2 to TRBJ1-3; D gene ambiguous. V lost 0 bases to trimming and J lost 2 bases, with 11 bases between them. The CDR3 loop spans 16 amino acids. From germline, CDR1 is LGHNA and CDR2 YNFKEQ. This CDR3 is CASSQDDISTGNTIYF. DNA of the CDR3: TGTGCCAGCAGCCAAGACGACATATCTACTGGAAACACCATATATTTT.

The table lists this clone with a few counts. The gene calls are TRBV2 and TRBJ2-3; TRBD1 is a possible D gene (7 bases). The CDR3 is made up of 15 amino acids. Trimming cost V 6 bases and J 0 bases, with 13 bases left between them. Germline assignment: CDR1 SNHLY and CDR2 FYNNEI. CDR3 region: CASSEQGGSTDTQYF. CDR3 bases: TGTGCCAGCAGCGAGCAGGGGGGCAGCACAGATACGCAGTATTTT.

This clone was counted a few times. V gene TRBV11-3 combines with J gene TRBJ2-1; 9 bases are a match to TRBD2. The CDR3 has 16 residues. J gave up 3 bases and V 0 bases, and 3 bases lay outside the gene matches. Germline CDR1 is SGHNT and CDR2 is YENEEA. The CDR3 DNA reads as TGTGCCAGCAGCTTAGATGGGACTAGCAGCTACAATGAGCAGTTCTTC. This gives the protein CASSLDGTSSYNEQFF.

The sample holds a few counts of this clone. The V gene is TRBV7-2, the J gene TRBJ2-3; D unresolved. Trimming removed 11 bases at V and 5 bases at J, with 11 bases between. Germline V gene lookup returns CDR1 SGHTA and CDR2 FQGNSA. The CDR3 is 11 residues long. The CDR3 loop is CAETSGDTQYF. For the CDR3, the DNA is TGTGCCGAAACCTCGGGAGATACGCAGTATTTT. The entire variable domain, with the rest obtained from reference TRBV7-2 and TRBJ2-3, is as follows: GAGVSQSPSNKVTEKGKDVELRCDPISGHTALYWYRQSLGQGLEFLIYFQGNSAPDKSGLPSDRFSAERTGGSVSTLTIQRTQQEDSAVYLCAETSGDTQYFGPGTRLTVL.

This sequence joins TRBV5-6 and TRBJ2-7; weak D call: TRBD1 (5 bases). V lost 3 bases and J lost 6, with 16 bases in between. The germline CDR1 and CDR2 sequences are SGHDT and YYEEEE. CDR3 length: 14 residues. The CDR3 is CASSSDRHSSEQYF. DNA of the CDR3: TGTGCCAGCAGCTCCGACAGACATTCTTCCGAGCAGTACTTC.